This TCR beta chain was recovered during a study of CD8+ T cells in alopecia areata (dated by TCRdb to 2016 to 2019). Regarding the study in general: Treated patients were enrolled in an open-label pilot trial of oral tofacitinib, 5 to 10 mg twice daily, for moderate-to-severe alopecia areata. Patients received tofacitinib for 6 to 18 months and were then followed off drug for 6 months to check for delayed response and recurrence. In treated patients, disease severity was measured using the SALT score, which gives the percentage of scalp surface area affected. The study used high-throughput TCRbeta sequencing to examine T cell clonal expansion in alopecia areata, in both the C3H/HeJ mouse model and human patients. On the human side, TCRbeta sequencing was run on scalp tissue and on sorted CD4+ and CD8+ peripheral blood T cells from healthy controls and from alopecia areata patients with either patchy or totalis/universalis disease. Biopsies were taken from tofacitinib-treated patients at baseline and again at 4 and 24 weeks into treatment, and several of those patients also had a later scalp biopsy. Scalp clonality was compared across normal scalp (n=4), patchy alopecia areata scalp (n=8), and alopecia totalis/universalis scalp (n=8). RNA came from the PAXgene miRNA kit for fixed scalp, the miRNeasy kit for PBMCs, and the RNeasy kit for mouse skin. immunoSEQ multiplex PCR using 35 Vbeta forward primers and 13 Jbeta reverse primers was used to amplify TCRbeta CDR3 regions.

V was cut back by 7 bases and J by 2 bases, leaving a gap of 9 bases between them. Inclusive of the bounding cysteine and phenylalanine, the CDR3 is 12 residues long. The DNA shown is the 36-base CDR3, in frame from base 1. In the germline V gene (reference sequence), CDR1 corresponds to MNHEY and CDR2 to SMNVEV. Note on this clone: This receptor's antigen is unknown. Nothing much larger sits one base from this clone, and base qualities are not available.

To prepare the library, the immunoSEQ multiplex PCR assay was applied. To provide template for TCR sequencing, every sample had RNA extracted and reverse transcribed into cDNA. First-strand cDNA was synthesized with SuperScript III using a 2:1 mix of oligo-dT and random hexamers. A synthetic immune receptor repertoire was used to assess amplification bias, and residual bias was removed computationally. The published analysis was carried out like this. Raw reads were preprocessed to remove errors, and CDR3 was defined by IMGT conventions from the conserved cysteine to phenylalanine. Clonality was computed as 1 minus the Shannon entropy, with the entropy normalized by log2 of the number of productive unique TCRs. Whether scalp clones were CD4 or CD8 was inferred by matching scalp TCRbeta sequences against CD4 and CD8 repertoires sorted from blood. Not all clones reach the TCRdb copy of this immuneACCESS table, which keeps in-frame sequences only. Checked studies attribute under half of the gap to unresolved V genes and leave the rest unexplained. Clonal size and the V and J genes are those of that table, whereas D and trimming came from the DNA. The sample includes over 85,000 clones, with roughly 64% observed a single time. The biggest ten clones account for about 14% of the sample.

The meaning of the sample's time point label: around 4 weeks on oral tofacitinib. Interpreted using the paper, the treatment or condition label stands for: oral pan-JAK inhibitor, 5-10 mg twice daily. Lesional scalp punch biopsies and peripheral blood were collected from alopecia areata patients. PBMCs were isolated by density centrifugation and stained for CD3, CD4 and CD8, after which CD4+ and CD8+ T cells were sorted on a FACSAria. General conclusions and limits of the study: Scalp TCR repertoire analysis is complicated because resident alphabeta T cells in normal human skin are also sequenced, whereas mouse skin is dominated by gammadelta T cells. Compared with mice, TCR sequences shared between patients were less clear, possibly partly because of HLA diversity across the patient population. Tofacitinib significantly lowered scalp clonality and the number of expanded CD8+ clones among the top 100 scalp clones. Lesional scalp, especially in alopecia totalis/universalis, showed higher clonality and more expanded CD8+ clones than normal scalp, suggesting antigenic drive. Because the treated cohort was small and had just a single nonresponder, larger studies are needed to establish links between baseline CD8+ expansion and response. Many expanded lesional clones were found to persist in scalp and blood during tofacitinib treatment, and relapse after treatment cessation may be partly explained by this persistence.

The clonotype was recovered from a human donor with alopecia areata. The sample was CD8+ T cells sorted from blood, taken at week 4, from a patient treated with tofacitinib. The V gene is TRBV27 and the J gene is TRBJ2-7, with the D gene uncertain. The CDR3 has the sequence CASKASPYEQYF. In nucleotide form, the sequence is TGTGCCAGCAAGGCTTCCCCCTACGAGCAGTACTTC.